These 5 T cell receptor beta chains were sequenced from one sample in a study of blood T cell repertoires in COVID-19. Sequenced by immunoSEQ multiplex PCR; TCRdb stores in-frame clones only, minus some. The repertoire consists of some 150,000 clones, with roughly 84% occurring once and the leading ten covering roughly 4.5%. Sequenced sample: peripheral blood. The receptor source for this set is a human donor in a cohort sampled during active COVID-19.

V gene TRBV6-5 combines with J gene TRBJ2-1, with D possibly matching TRBD2 (7 bases). Trimming took off 11 bases at V and 9 bases at J, with 20 bases between the two ends. CDR1 MNHEY and CDR2 SVGAGI come from the germline V gene. The CDR3 is made up of 13 amino acids. Here the CDR3 reads CAGALRGQGEQFF. DNA of the CDR3: TGTGCCGGCGCACTGCGGGGGCAGGGTGAGCAGTTCTTC.

In this sample, this clone turned up once. The rearrangement links TRBV6-5 to TRBJ2-7; 8 bases map to TRBD2. The V gene end was trimmed by 0 bases and the J gene end by 4 bases; junction bases not matched to a gene: 5. CDR1 is MNHEY, CDR2 SVGAGI, per germline. This CDR3 contains 15 residues. CDR3 region: CASSYSLADIYEQYV. The DNA for the CDR3 is TGTGCCAGCAGTTACTCACTAGCGGATATATACGAGCAGTACGTC.

J is TRBJ1-1 and V is TRBV27; tentatively, D is TRBD1 (5 bases). Germline assignment: CDR1 MNHEY and CDR2 SMNVEV (reference sequence). This CDR3 region has 15 residues. The V end was cut by 7 bases, the J end by 0 bases, with 15 bases between. Here the CDR3 reads CASKGGAGMNTEAFF. The CDR3 region has the DNA TGTGCCAGCAAGGGAGGGGCGGGGATGAACACTGAAGCTTTCTTT.

V gene TRBV2 combines with J gene TRBJ2-5; TRBD1 might be the D (5 bases). V was cut by 8 bases and J by 2 bases, with 12 bases left in between. Germline V gives CDR1 SNHLY, CDR2 FYNNEI. The CDR3 runs 13 residues. The CDR3 is CASLRQPQETQYF. Written as DNA, the CDR3 is TGTGCCAGCCTTAGACAGCCGCAAGAGACCCAGTACTTC.

The chain recombines TRBV7-8 with TRBJ2-2; 10 positions match TRBD2. CDR3 length: 16 amino acids. V was clipped by 5 bases and J by 2 bases; unmatched bases: 5. CDR1 is SGHVS, CDR2 FQNEAQ, per germline. CDR3 DNA: TGTGCCAGCAGCGCCCGGACTAGCGGAAACACCGGGGAGCTGTTTTTT. This codes for CASSARTSGNTGELFF.